This entry lists 21 T cell receptor beta chains sequenced from one sample in a study of STAT5B mutations in CD4+ large granular lymphocyte leukemia. Clones were sequenced by immunoSEQ multiplex PCR, and TCRdb holds only the in-frame ones, with some missing. Here the sample spans under 35,000 clones, about 89% being singletons. Sequencing was done on a sample of CD4+ T cells from blood buffy coats. The receptor set was obtained from a human donor in good health.

This chain links TRBV19 with TRBJ1-5; 7 bases match TRBD1. This CDR3 has 13 residues. J gave up 7 bases and V 6 bases, and 6 bases lay outside the gene matches. CDR1 LNHDA and CDR2 SQIVND come from the germline V gene (reference sequence). The chain's CDR3 is CASSLDREQPQHF. In nucleotides, the CDR3 is TGTGCCAGTAGCCTCGACAGGGAACAGCCCCAGCATTTT.

The chain carries TRBV28 and TRBJ2-1; TRBD2 agrees at 8 bases. The CDR3 runs to 15 residues. The V gene end was trimmed by 4 bases and the J gene end by 9 bases; junction bases not matched to a gene: 11. Germline V gene sequence: CDR1 MDHEN, CDR2 SYDVKM. The CDR3 loop is CASSSPAGDVGEQFF. CDR3 DNA sequence: TGTGCCAGCAGTTCCCCAGCGGGAGATGTGGGTGAGCAGTTCTTC.

CDR3 loop: CASSLAASGNTGELFF. The CDR3 nucleotides are TGCGCCAGCAGCTTGGCGGCTAGCGGGAACACCGGGGAGCTGTTTTTT. This chain joins TRBV5-1 and TRBJ2-2, with TRBD2 identical over 7 bases. There are 16 residues in the CDR3. Germline V gene data show CDR1 as SGHRS and CDR2 as YFSETQ. The junction had 3 bases not matched to a gene; V was cut back by 0 bases and J by 1 base.

V and J are TRBV27 and TRBJ2-2; 12 bases are shared with TRBD2. The junction had 9 bases not matched to a gene; V was cut back by 7 bases and J by 3 bases. This CDR3 region has 17 residues. The V gene's germline CDR1 is MNHEY and CDR2 SMNVEV (reference sequence). The CDR3 is CASTASGRGGDTGELFF. The CDR3 DNA is TGTGCCAGCACCGCTAGCGGGAGGGGTGGAGACACCGGGGAGCTGTTTTTT.

The CDR3 nucleotides read TGTGCCAGCTCAATCCAAGAGACCCAGTACTTC. Protein sequence: CASSIQETQYF. This chain links TRBV18 with TRBJ2-5; D unresolved. The CDR3 consists of 11 residues. CDR1 is KGHSH and CDR2 is LQKENI in the germline V gene. Trimming cost V 5 bases and J 1 base, with 2 bases left between them.

The V gene is TRBV7-6, the J gene TRBJ2-1; D unclear. Trimming left V 3 bases short and J 6 bases short, with 9 bases between. Germline CDR1 SGHVS, CDR2 FNYEAQ. This CDR3 contains 13 residues. CDR3 sequence: CASSFFLTNEQFF. The CDR3 bases are TGTGCCAGCAGCTTCTTCCTTACCAATGAGCAGTTCTTC.

The chain employs TRBV19 and TRBJ1-1; D is possibly TRBD1 (6 bases). The germline V gene encodes CDR1 LNHDA and CDR2 SQIVND (reference sequence). Trimming took off 7 bases at V and 1 base at J, with 13 bases between the two ends. The CDR3 covers 14 residues. CDR3 coding DNA: TGTGCCAGTAACAGGGATTACTCGAACACTGAAGCTTTCTTT. Translating it yields CASNRDYSNTEAFF. Filled out from reference TRBV19 and TRBJ1-1, the complete variable domain reads DGGITQSPKYLFRKEGQNVTLSCEQNLNHDAMYWYRQDPGQGLRLIYYSQIVNDFQKGDIAEGYSVSREKKESFPLTVTSAQKNPTAFYLCASNRDYSNTEAFFGQGTRLTVV.

The V gene is TRBV5-6, the J gene TRBJ2-1; D is unresolved. Germline V CDR1 and CDR2: SGHDT, YYEEEE. This CDR3 has 15 amino acids. V gave up 0 bases and J gave up 3 bases, with 10 bases separating them. The CDR3, as DNA: TGTGCCAGCAGCTTGGGGCCCGTCATCTACAATGAGCAGTTCTTC. Its translation: CASSLGPVIYNEQFF.

CDR3 sequence reads: CASSFSGRPPETQYF. The DNA for the CDR3 is TGTGCCAGCAGTTTTAGCGGGAGGCCTCCGGAGACCCAGTACTTC. The V gene is TRBV6-5, the J gene TRBJ2-5; 10 positions agree with TRBD2. This CDR3 is 15 amino acids long. The germline CDR1 and CDR2 sequences are MNHEY and SVGAGI. V lost 4 bases to trimming and J lost 5 bases; unmatched junction nucleotides: 7.

V gene TRBV28 combines with J gene TRBJ2-5; D possibly corresponds to TRBD2 (5 bases). V lost 6 bases and J lost 9, with 17 bases in between. This CDR3 is built from 13 residues. CDR1 MDHEN and CDR2 SYDVKM come from the germline V gene. This CDR3 reads CASSEKLRVSQYF. CDR3 sequence (DNA): TGTGCCAGCAGCGAAAAATTGAGGGTTTCCCAGTACTTC.

V is TRBV5-6 and J is TRBJ1-2; TRBD1 matches 9 bases. V shed 4 bases and J 0 bases; nucleotides not matched to a gene: 7. CDR1 is SGHDT, CDR2 YYEEEE, per germline. The CDR3 has 16 residues. The CDR3 is CASSPGTGLSNYGYTF. In nucleotides, the CDR3 is TGTGCCAGCAGCCCCGGGACAGGGCTTTCTAACTATGGCTACACCTTC.

The rearrangement joins TRBV11-1 to TRBJ2-5; TRBD2 is a possible D gene (5 bases). The CDR3 loop spans 15 amino acids. The V end was cut by 1 base, the J end by 2 bases, with 11 bases between. CDR1 is SGHAT and CDR2 is FQDESV in the germline V gene (reference sequence). The CDR3 DNA sequence: TGTGCCAGCAGCTTAGGAGGGTATCGACAAGAGACCCAGTACTTC. This encodes CASSLGGYRQETQYF.

The chain joins TRBV7-2 to TRBJ1-1; D possibly corresponds to TRBD1 (5 bases). The V gene lost 5 bases and the J gene lost 2 bases, with 15 bases spanning the gap. The CDR3 loop spans 15 amino acids. In germline, CDR1 is SGHTA, CDR2 FQGNSA. CDR3 sequence (DNA): TGTGCCAGCAGCCCACGGCAGGGTAGCAACACTGAAGCTTTCTTT. The encoded protein is CASSPRQGSNTEAFF.

The CDR3: CATSTNPGQITEAFF. CDR3 in DNA: TGTGCCACCTCTACAAATCCGGGACAGATCACTGAAGCTTTCTTT. The genes are TRBV27 and TRBJ1-1, with 7 bases matching TRBD1. CDR3 size: 15 residues. Germline loops: CDR1 MNHEY, CDR2 SMNVEV (reference sequence). Losses at the gene ends were 10 bases for V and 4 bases for J; bases not matched to a gene: 15.

V and J are TRBV2 and TRBJ1-1, with D hard to call. The germline V gene has CDR1 SNHLY and CDR2 FYNNEI. Trimming shortened V by 8 bases and J by 2 bases, and 12 bases separated the two germline ends. The CDR3 is 13 amino acids. The CDR3 reads CASRVEANTEAFF. In DNA form, the CDR3 reads TGTGCCAGCCGCGTGGAGGCAAACACTGAAGCTTTCTTT.

This rearrangement joins TRBV18 to TRBJ2-2, with D tentatively TRBD2 (6 bases). This CDR3 has 16 residues. CDR1 is KGHSH and CDR2 is LQKENI in the germline V gene. V dropped 2 bases and J dropped 3 bases, with 13 bases sitting between them. The CDR3 DNA reads TGTGCCAGCTCACCAATTATCTCGGGAGACACCGGGGAGCTGTTTTTT. Translating gives CASSPIISGDTGELFF.

This chain's CDR3 is CASSGGTGAEKLFF. DNA for the CDR3: TGTGCCAGCAGTGGGGGGACAGGGGCTGAAAAACTGTTTTTT. V is TRBV6-1 and J is TRBJ1-4; 10 bases align to TRBD1. This CDR3 is 14 amino acids long. The junction had 3 bases not matched to a gene; V was cut back by 4 bases and J by 7 bases. The V gene's germline CDR1 is MNHNS and CDR2 SASEGT.

The V gene is TRBV6-5, the J gene TRBJ2-3; D gene uncertain. The V gene lost 5 bases and the J gene lost 0 bases, with 6 bases spanning the gap. There are 13 residues in the CDR3. Germline V lookup: CDR1 MNHEY, CDR2 SVGAGI. The CDR3 is CASSRLSTDTQYF. The CDR3, as DNA: TGTGCCAGCAGTCGACTCAGCACAGATACGCAGTATTTT.

There are a few counts of this clone. This chain uses TRBV5-1 with TRBJ2-7, with 8 bases fitting TRBD2. The CDR3 sequence is 14 residues long. Per the germline V gene, CDR1 is SGHRS and CDR2 is YFSETQ. With V trimmed by 5 bases and J by 3 bases, 7 bases remained unmatched. This chain's CDR3 is CASSLSGSHYEQYF. For the CDR3, the DNA is TGCGCCAGCAGTCTAAGCGGGAGCCACTACGAGCAGTACTTC.

The chain has TRBV18 and TRBJ1-4, with D unresolved. CDR1 is KGHSH and CDR2 is LQKENI in the germline V gene. The V gene lost 1 base and the J gene lost 10 bases, with 19 bases spanning the gap. The CDR3 spans 16 residues. Here the CDR3 reads CASSPLETPEHRKLFF. CDR3 nucleotides: TGTGCCAGCTCACCACTTGAGACCCCTGAGCATCGAAAACTGTTTTTT.

This clone was seen only a few times. The V and J genes are TRBV30 and TRBJ2-4; the D is unclear. The germline V gene has CDR1 GTSNPN and CDR2 SVGIG (reference sequence). The V and J ends lost 0 bases and 6 bases respectively, with 6 bases between them. The CDR3 has 12 amino acids. The CDR3 bases are TGTGCCTGGAGTGTACTGGGAAACATTCAGTACTTC. This encodes CAWSVLGNIQYF. The variable domain in full, completed from reference TRBV30 and TRBJ2-4, reads SQTIHQWPATLVQPVGSPLSLECTVEGTSNPNLYWYRQAAGRGLQLLFYSVGIGQISSEVPQNLSASRPQDRQFILSSKKLLLSDSGFYLCAWSVLGNIQYFGAGTRLSVL.